This T cell receptor beta chain was documented in a study of control samples from healthy donors and cancer patients. This CDR3 region has 13 residues. The germline V and J ends were trimmed by 1 base and 6 bases, with 9 bases remaining between them. The germline gives CDR1 SGHTA, CDR2 FQGNSA. Profiling relied on immunoSEQ multiplex PCR, and the TCRdb table lists in-frame clones only, not all of them. The table records around 150,000 clones, 94% of them present only once. The source material was blood. V is TRBV7-2 and J is TRBJ1-1; no firm D call. The sequence came from a woman between 35 and 50 years old in good health. The CDR3, as DNA: TGTGCCAGCAGCTTAGTTACCAGTCCTGAAGCTTTCTTT. Translating it yields CASSLVTSPEAFF.